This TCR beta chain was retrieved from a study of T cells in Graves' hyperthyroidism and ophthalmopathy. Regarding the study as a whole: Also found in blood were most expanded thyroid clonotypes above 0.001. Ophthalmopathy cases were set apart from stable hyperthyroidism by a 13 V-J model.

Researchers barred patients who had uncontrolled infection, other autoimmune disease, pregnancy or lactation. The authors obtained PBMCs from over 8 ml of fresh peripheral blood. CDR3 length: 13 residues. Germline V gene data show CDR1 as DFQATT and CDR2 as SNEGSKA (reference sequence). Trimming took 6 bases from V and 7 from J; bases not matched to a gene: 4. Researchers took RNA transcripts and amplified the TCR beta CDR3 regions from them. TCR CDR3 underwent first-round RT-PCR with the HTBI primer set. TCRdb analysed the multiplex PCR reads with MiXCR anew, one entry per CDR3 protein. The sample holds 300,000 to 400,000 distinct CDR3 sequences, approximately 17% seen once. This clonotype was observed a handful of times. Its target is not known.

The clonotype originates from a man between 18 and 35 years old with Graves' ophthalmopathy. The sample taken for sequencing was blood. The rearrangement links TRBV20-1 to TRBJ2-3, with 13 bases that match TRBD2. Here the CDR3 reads CSAGLAGVNTQYF. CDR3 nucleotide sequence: TGCAGTGCCGGACTAGCGGGGGTGAATACGCAGTATTTT.